A selection of T cell receptor beta chains follows, all from one sample in a study of blood T cells in healthy people across ages. Using its own MiXCR run on the 5' RACE reads, TCRdb lists one record per CDR3 protein. This sample yields roughly 680,000 distinct CDR3 sequences, of which around 49% are seen a single time; roughly a third belongs to the top ten. The sequenced sample consisted of blood. The receptors were sampled from a woman aged 60-75 years in good health. CDR3s include the opening cysteine and the closing phenylalanine or tryptophan. D genes are given only for firm matches. Not every row has a clone size; where given, it reads once, few, many or a size class.

CDR3 length	V gene	D gene	clone size	J gene	CDR3 protein	CDR3 DNA
15	TRBV6-6	TRBD1	.	TRBJ1-4	CASSFRTGFYEKLFF	TGTGCCAGCAGTTTCCGGACAGGGTTTTACGAAAAACTGTTTTTT
13	TRBV25-1	.	.	TRBJ2-7	CASSERATYEQYF	TGTGCCAGCAGTGAGAGGGCTACCTACGAGCAGTACTTC
17	TRBV7-8	TRBD1	.	TRBJ2-1	CASSGLVGQGPLNEQFF	TGTGCCAGCAGCGGGCTTGTTGGACAGGGCCCCCTCAATGAGCAGTTCTTC
18	TRBV20-1	TRBD2	.	TRBJ2-1	CSARDAPPGLAEYNEQFF	TGCAGTGCTAGAGATGCCCCCCCCGGACTAGCGGAATACAATGAGCAGTTCTTC
12	TRBV7-9	.	.	TRBJ1-2	CASSFSGDGYTF	TGTGCCAGCAGCTTTTCAGGGGATGGCTACACCTTC
15	TRBV3-1	.	.	TRBJ2-6	CASSLKRSGANVLTF	TGTGCCAGCAGCCTGAAGAGGTCTGGGGCCAACGTCCTGACTTTC
18	TRBV11-3	TRBD2	.	TRBJ2-1	CASSSSRGLAGAYNEQFF	TGTGCCAGCAGCTCATCTAGAGGACTAGCGGGAGCTTACAATGAGCAGTTCTTC
14	TRBV12-3/TRBV12-4	TRBD1	many	TRBJ1-2	CASSLGDRVYGYTF	TGTGCCAGCAGTTTAGGGGACAGGGTGTATGGCTACACCTTC
16	TRBV20-1	.	.	TRBJ2-1	CSARDLIGSGYNEQFF	TGCAGTGCTAGAGATCTAATCGGGAGTGGTTACAATGAGCAGTTCTTC
20	TRBV18	TRBD2	few	TRBJ2-3	CASSPLPGLAGGPGKDTQYF	TGTGCCAGCTCACCACTACCGGGACTAGCGGGAGGGCCTGGTAAAGATACGCAGTATTTT
11	TRBV20-1	.	.	TRBJ1-2	CSARSGKGYTF	TGCAGTGCTAGATCGGGCAAGGGCTACACCTTC
17	TRBV6-2/TRBV6-3	TRBD1	few	TRBJ2-7	CASSYLGGQGANYEQYF	TGTGCCAGCAGTTACTTAGGTGGACAGGGGGCAAACTACGAGCAGTACTTC
15	TRBV7-8	.	few	TRBJ2-7	CASSLVPETSYEQYF	TGTGCCAGCAGCTTAGTTCCGGAGACCTCCTACGAGCAGTACTTC
14	TRBV7-9	TRBD1	.	TRBJ1-1	CASSLGQGATEAFF	TGTGCCAGCAGCCTCGGACAGGGTGCCACTGAAGCTTTCTTT
15	TRBV3-1	.	.	TRBJ2-7	CASSQQAGGIYEQYF	TGTGCCAGCAGCCAACAAGCGGGCGGGATTTACGAGCAGTACTTC
13	TRBV10-3	.	.	TRBJ2-3	CAISLGGTDTQYF	TGTGCCATCAGCCTAGGGGGTACAGATACGCAGTATTTT
17	TRBV20-1	TRBD2	.	TRBJ2-7	CSARSLAGNGRGYEQYF	TGCAGTGCTAGAAGCCTAGCGGGAAACGGCCGGGGGTACGAGCAGTACTTC
15	TRBV4-2	.	few	TRBJ2-1	CASSQGRQGSGEQFF	TGTGCCAGCAGCCAAGGGCGGCAGGGGAGTGGTGAGCAGTTCTTC
13	TRBV29-1	.	.	TRBJ2-7	CSVITGGVYEQYF	TGCAGCGTTATCACAGGGGGGGTTTACGAGCAGTACTTC
15	TRBV2	TRBD1	.	TRBJ1-1	CASREGALFNTEAFF	TGTGCCAGCAGGGAGGGGGCTCTATTTAACACTGAAGCTTTCTTT
18	TRBV4-3	TRBD1	few	TRBJ2-2	CASSHNSGTGDYTGELFF	TGCGCCAGCAGCCATAACTCCGGGACAGGGGATTACACCGGGGAGCTGTTTTTT
19	TRBV5-1	.	.	TRBJ2-4	CASSLDPTSDKLAKNIQYF	TGCGCCAGCAGCTTGGATCCCACCTCGGACAAACTAGCCAAAAACATTCAGTACTTC
16	TRBV6-6	TRBD2	few	TRBJ2-1	CASSYSLAGGPNEQFF	TGTGCCAGCAGTTACTCATTAGCGGGGGGGCCCAATGAGCAGTTCTTC
12	TRBV7-2	.	.	TRBJ2-5	CASSRPAETQYF	TGTGCCAGCAGCCGACCCGCAGAGACCCAGTACTTC
15	TRBV29-1	.	few	TRBJ2-7	CSVGHRQTVAYEQYF	TGCAGCGTTGGTCATCGACAGACGGTCGCCTACGAGCAGTACTTC
17	TRBV6-6	TRBD2	once	TRBJ2-5	CASSYLGGSVSQETQYF	TGTGCCAGCAGTTACTTAGGCGGGAGTGTAAGCCAAGAGACCCAGTACTTC
14	TRBV29-1	.	many	TRBJ2-5	CSVDLRLAQETQYF	TGCAGCGTTGATCTTAGGTTAGCCCAAGAGACCCAGTACTTC
16	TRBV20-1	.	.	TRBJ2-2	CSARRARAGNTGELFF	TGCAGTGCTAGAAGGGCGCGGGCAGGGAACACCGGGGAGCTGTTTTTT
13	TRBV13	TRBD1	few	TRBJ2-5	CASSSGQEETQYF	TGTGCCAGCAGCTCGGGACAGGAAGAGACCCAGTACTTC
15	TRBV7-2	.	.	TRBJ1-1	CASSFIWGRGTEAFF	TGTGCCAGCAGCTTTATTTGGGGGCGGGGTACTGAAGCTTTCTTT
11	TRBV29-1	.	.	TRBJ2-5	CSVGSQETQYF	TGCAGCGTTGGCAGCCAAGAGACCCAGTACTTC
16	TRBV4-1	TRBD2	.	TRBJ2-1	CASSQGSLAGSPGQFF	TGCGCCAGCAGCCAAGGCAGCCTAGCGGGGTCCCCTGGACAGTTCTTC
17	TRBV30	TRBD1	.	TRBJ2-1	CAWSGTGTLGFDNEQFF	TGTGCCTGGAGTGGGACAGGGACGTTAGGCTTTGATAACGAGCAGTTCTTC
13	TRBV20-1	.	.	TRBJ2-7	CSARGDQVSEQYF	TGCAGTGCTAGGGGGGACCAAGTTTCCGAGCAGTACTTC
16	TRBV20-1	TRBD2	.	TRBJ2-1	CSATGSGRDSYNEQFF	TGCAGTGCTACCGGTAGCGGGAGGGACTCCTACAATGAGCAGTTCTTC
15	TRBV20-1	.	few	TRBJ2-3	CSARDGGRSTDTQYF	TGCAGTGCTAGAGATGGCGGGCGGAGCACAGATACGCAGTATTTT
17	TRBV3-1	.	many	TRBJ2-1	CASRPRTTTLGGDEQFF	TGTGCCAGCAGACCTCGAACTACGACTCTCGGAGGAGATGAGCAGTTCTTC
17	TRBV10-3	TRBD1	.	TRBJ2-1	CAISDFEQGAAYNEQFF	TGTGCCATCAGTGATTTCGAACAGGGGGCAGCCTACAATGAGCAGTTCTTC
14	TRBV20-1	TRBD2	once	TRBJ2-1	CSARNLAGPNEQFF	TGCAGTGCTAGGAATCTAGCGGGGCCCAATGAGCAGTTCTTC
15	TRBV6-5	TRBD1	few	TRBJ2-3	CASRRRGQGTDTQYF	TGTGCCAGCAGACGACGCGGACAGGGTACAGATACGCAGTATTTT